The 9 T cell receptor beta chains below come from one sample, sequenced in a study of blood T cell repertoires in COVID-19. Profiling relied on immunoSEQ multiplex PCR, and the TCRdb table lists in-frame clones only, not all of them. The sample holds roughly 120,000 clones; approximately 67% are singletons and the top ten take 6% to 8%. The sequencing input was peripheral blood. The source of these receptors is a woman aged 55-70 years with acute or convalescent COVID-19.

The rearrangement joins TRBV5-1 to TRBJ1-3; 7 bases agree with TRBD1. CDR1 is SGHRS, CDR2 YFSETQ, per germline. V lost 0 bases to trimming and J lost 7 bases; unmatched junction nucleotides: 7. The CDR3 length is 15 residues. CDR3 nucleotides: TGCGCCAGCAGCTTGGGAGGGGGCGAGATGAACACCATATATTTT. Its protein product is CASSLGGGEMNTIYF. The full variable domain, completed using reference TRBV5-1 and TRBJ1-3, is KAGVTQTPRYLIKTRGQQVTLSCSPISGHRSVSWYQQTPGQGLQFLFEYFSETQRNKGNFPGRFSGRQFSNSRSEMNVSTLELGDSALYLCASSLGGGEMNTIYFGEGSWLTVV.

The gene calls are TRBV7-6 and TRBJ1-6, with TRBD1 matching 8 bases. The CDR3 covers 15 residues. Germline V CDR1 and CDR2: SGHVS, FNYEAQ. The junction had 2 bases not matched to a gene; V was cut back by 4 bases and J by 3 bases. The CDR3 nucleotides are TGTGCCAGCAGCTACGGACAGGGCTATAATTCACCCCTCCACTTT. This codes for CASSYGQGYNSPLHF.

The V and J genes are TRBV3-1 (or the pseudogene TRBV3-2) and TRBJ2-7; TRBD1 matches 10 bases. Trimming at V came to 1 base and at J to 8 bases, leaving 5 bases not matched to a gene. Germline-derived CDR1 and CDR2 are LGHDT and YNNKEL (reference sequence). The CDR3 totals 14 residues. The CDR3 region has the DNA TGTGCCAGCAGCCAAGGACAGGGGGCGTCCAAGCAGTACTTC. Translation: CASSQGQGASKQYF.

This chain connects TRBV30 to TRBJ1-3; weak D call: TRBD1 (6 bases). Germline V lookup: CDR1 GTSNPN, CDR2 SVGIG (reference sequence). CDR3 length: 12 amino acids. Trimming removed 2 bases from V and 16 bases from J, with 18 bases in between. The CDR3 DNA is TGTGCCTGGAGTCCCCGGGGCAGGGACATGTATTTT. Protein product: CAWSPRGRDMYF.

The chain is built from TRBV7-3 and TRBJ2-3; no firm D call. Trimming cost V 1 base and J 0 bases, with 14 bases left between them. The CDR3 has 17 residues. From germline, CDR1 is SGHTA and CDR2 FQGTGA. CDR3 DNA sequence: TGTGCCAGCAGCTTAATTCCCCTGTTAGAGAGCACAGATACGCAGTATTTT. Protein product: CASSLIPLLESTDTQYF.

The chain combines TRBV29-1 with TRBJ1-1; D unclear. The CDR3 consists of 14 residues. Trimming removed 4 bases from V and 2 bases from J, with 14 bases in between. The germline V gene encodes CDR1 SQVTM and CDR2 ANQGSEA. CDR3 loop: CSVGLRPLNTEAFF. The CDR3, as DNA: TGCAGCGTTGGTCTCAGGCCCTTAAACACTGAAGCTTTCTTT.

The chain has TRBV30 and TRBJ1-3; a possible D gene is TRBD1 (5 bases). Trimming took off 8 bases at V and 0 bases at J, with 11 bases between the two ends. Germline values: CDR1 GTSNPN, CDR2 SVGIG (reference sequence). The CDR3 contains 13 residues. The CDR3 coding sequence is TGTGCCACAGACAGACGCTCTGGAAACACCATATATTTT. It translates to CATDRRSGNTIYF.

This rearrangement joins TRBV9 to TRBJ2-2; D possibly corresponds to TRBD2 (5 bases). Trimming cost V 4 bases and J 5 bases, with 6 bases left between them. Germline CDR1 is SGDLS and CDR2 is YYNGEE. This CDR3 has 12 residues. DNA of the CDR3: TGTGCCAGCAGCCGCGGGACCGGGGAGCTGTTTTTT. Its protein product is CASSRGTGELFF.

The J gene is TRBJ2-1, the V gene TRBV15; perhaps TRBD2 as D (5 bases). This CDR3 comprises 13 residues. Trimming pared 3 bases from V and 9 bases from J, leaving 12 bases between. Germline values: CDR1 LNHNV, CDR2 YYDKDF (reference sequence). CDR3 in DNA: TGTGCCACCAGCAGGGTCCTAGGGAGTGAGCAGTTCTTC. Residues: CATSRVLGSEQFF. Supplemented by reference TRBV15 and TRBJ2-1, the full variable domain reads DAMVIQNPRYQVTQFGKPVTLSCSQTLNHNVMYWYQQKSSQAPKLLFHYYDKDFNNEADTPDNFQSRRPNTSFCFLDIRSPGLGDTAMYLCATSRVLGSEQFFGPGTRLTVL.